Following are 15 T cell receptor beta chains from one sample sequenced in a study of cytotoxic CD8 clonotypes in ibrutinib-treated CLL. Produced via immunoSEQ multiplex PCR; TCRdb's table is partial and in-frame only. The sample carries about 130,000 clones, around 84% recorded once. The material was PBMCs, obtained after 24 months of ibrutinib treatment. All receptors come from a human donor with chronic lymphocytic leukemia.

The rearrangement uses TRBV5-6 and TRBJ1-2; D remains ambiguous. CDR3 size: 13 residues. The V end was cut by 1 base, the J end by 2 bases, with 6 bases between. Germline V gene data show CDR1 as SGHDT and CDR2 as YYEEEE. CDR3 sequence (DNA): TGTGCCAGCAGCTTGTTGTCGAACTATGGCTACACCTTC. Translation: CASSLLSNYGYTF. The full variable domain, rest sourced from reference TRBV5-6 and TRBJ1-2, is DAGVTQSPTHLIKTRGQQVTLRCSPKSGHDTVSWYQQALGQGPQFIFQYYEEEERQRGNFPDRFSGHQFPNYSSELNVNALLLGDSALYLCASSLLSNYGYTFGSGTRLTVV.

With respect to this clone: Additional DNA sequences in this sample encode the identical CDR3. The chain uses TRBV7-2 and TRBJ2-7; TRBD2 might be the D (5 bases). V was clipped by 0 bases and J by 2 bases, with 5 bases between them. The CDR3 consists of 13 residues. Germline loops: CDR1 SGHTA, CDR2 FQGNSA. CDR3 sequence (DNA): TGTGCCAGCAGCTTAGCCGGGGCCTACGAGCAGTACTTC. Its protein product is CASSLAGAYEQYF.

V gene TRBV6-6 combines with J gene TRBJ2-1; a possible D gene is TRBD2 (7 bases). V was pared by 8 bases and J by 8 bases, with 13 bases between. In germline, CDR1 is MNHNY, CDR2 SVGAGI (reference sequence). CDR3 length equals 12 residues. The CDR3 nucleotides read TGTGCCAGCGGGGGGGCCCCCGATGAGCAGTTCTTC. Residues: CASGGAPDEQFF.

The CDR3 here is CASSGGDDSNQPQHF. The CDR3 DNA sequence: TGTGCCAGCAGTGGGGGGGATGATAGCAATCAGCCCCAGCATTTT. This chain connects TRBV28 to TRBJ1-5, with a tentative D call TRBD1 (5 bases). CDR3 length equals 15 residues. Deletions cut 5 bases from V and 0 bases from J, with 11 bases between. CDR1 is MDHEN and CDR2 is SYDVKM in the germline V gene.

The chain couples TRBV7-9 to TRBJ2-5; no definite D call. V was trimmed by 1 base and J by 4 bases, leaving 7 bases between them. Germline CDR1 and CDR2: SEHNR and FQNEAQ (reference sequence). CDR3 length equals 13 residues. CDR3 region: CASSLGYPETQYF. The DNA of the CDR3 is TGTGCCAGCAGCTTAGGGTATCCAGAGACCCAGTACTTC. Full variable domain (missing parts from reference TRBV7-9 and TRBJ2-5): DTGVSQNPRHKITKRGQNVTFRCDPISEHNRLYWYRQTLGQGPEFLTYFQNEAQLEKSRLLSDRFSAERPKGSFSTLEIQRTEQGDSAMYLCASSLGYPETQYFGPGTRLLVL.

This rearrangement joins TRBV7-9 to TRBJ2-5; D gene ambiguous. Germline assignment: CDR1 SEHNR and CDR2 FQNEAQ (reference sequence). CDR3 length equals 13 residues. Deletions cut 2 bases from V and 2 bases from J, with 6 bases between. The CDR3 loop reads CASSLSLQETQYF. The CDR3 nucleotides are TGTGCCAGCAGCTTATCATTACAAGAGACCCAGTACTTC.

The chain combines TRBV18 with TRBJ1-4; possible D gene TRBD1, 6 bases. There are 14 residues in the CDR3. Germline V lookup: CDR1 KGHSH, CDR2 LQKENI. V lost 6 bases to trimming and J lost 6 bases, with 14 bases between them. This chain's CDR3 is CASSQTGGHEKLFF. The CDR3 DNA reads as TGTGCCAGCTCGCAGACAGGCGGGCATGAAAAACTGTTTTTT.

This clone was detected a few times. The V gene is TRBV18, the J gene TRBJ2-7; tentatively, D is TRBD1 (6 bases). There are 13 residues in the CDR3. CDR1 and CDR2 (germline): KGHSH, LQKENI. Trimming shortened V by 8 bases and J by 2 bases, and 13 bases separated the two germline ends. In nucleotides, the CDR3 is TGTGCCAGCAAGAGGGACACCACCTACGAGCAGTACTTC. This translates into CASKRDTTYEQYF. The whole variable domain, remainder taken from reference TRBV18 and TRBJ2-7, is NAGVMQNPRHLVRRRGQEARLRCSPMKGHSHVYWYRQLPEEGLKFMVYLQKENIIDESGMPKERFSAEFPKEGPSILRIQQVVRGDSAAYFCASKRDTTYEQYFGPGTRLTVT.

The chain has TRBV27 and TRBJ1-3; D remains unclear. Germline V lookup: CDR1 MNHEY, CDR2 SMNVEV (reference sequence). V was trimmed by 9 bases and J by 0 bases, leaving 9 bases between them. The CDR3 totals 13 residues. This CDR3 reads CASASTSGNTIYF. The CDR3 DNA reads TGTGCCAGTGCTTCTACCTCTGGAAACACCATATATTTT.

The chain combines TRBV7-9 with TRBJ1-1; a weak D match, TRBD1 (5 bases). Germline V gene sequence: CDR1 SEHNR, CDR2 FQNEAQ (reference sequence). V was trimmed by 5 bases and J by 1 base, leaving 14 bases between them. The CDR3 is 15 residues long. The CDR3 bases are TGTGCCAGCAGCCCCTCGGGGCCAGGGAACACTGAAGCTTTCTTT. Translated: CASSPSGPGNTEAFF.

The chain links TRBV6-1 to TRBJ1-2, with a weak D call TRBD1 (6 bases). V was pared by 0 bases and J by 7 bases, with 9 bases between. CDR3 size: 13 residues. Per the germline V gene, CDR1 is MNHNS and CDR2 is SASEGT. CDR3 nucleotide sequence: TGTGCCAGCAGTGAAGCGAGGACAGTTGGCTACACCTTC. It codes for CASSEARTVGYTF.

The rearrangement links TRBV19 to TRBJ1-1; D unclear. The CDR3 length is 12 residues. CDR1 LNHDA and CDR2 SQIVND come from the germline V gene (reference sequence). V lost 4 bases, J lost 0 bases, and 3 bases lay in between. The CDR3 DNA reads TGTGCCAGTAGTACCCTGAACACTGAAGCTTTCTTT. The encoded protein is CASSTLNTEAFF.

The V gene is TRBV28, the J gene TRBJ1-2; 10 nucleotides line up with TRBD1. CDR3 length: 16 residues. Germline V lookup: CDR1 MDHEN, CDR2 SYDVKM. Trimming at V came to 2 bases and at J to 0 bases, leaving 3 bases not matched to a gene. The CDR3 coding sequence is TGTGCCAGCAGTTTAAGGGACAGGGGACCTAACTATGGCTACACCTTC. This sequence encodes CASSLRDRGPNYGYTF.

J is TRBJ1-3 and V is TRBV27, with no clear D. There are 15 residues in the CDR3. CDR1 MNHEY and CDR2 SMNVEV come from the germline V gene (reference sequence). The germline V and J ends were trimmed by 2 bases and 0 bases, with 8 bases remaining between them. CDR3 sequence (DNA): TGTGCCAGCAGTTTAACCCTGAACTCTGGAAACACCATATATTTT. This translates into CASSLTLNSGNTIYF.

This clone was counted only a few times. The V gene is TRBV27, the J gene TRBJ2-7; D perhaps matches TRBD2 (7 bases). The V end was cut by 2 bases, the J end by 5 bases, with 19 bases between. CDR3 length: 16 residues. Germline V gene sequence: CDR1 MNHEY, CDR2 SMNVEV (reference sequence). CDR3 DNA: TGTGCCAGCAGTTTACGGGGGGCGGCAGGACCCCACGAGCAGTACTTC. It specifies CASSLRGAAGPHEQYF.